What follows are 18 T cell receptor beta chains derived from one specimen sequenced in a study of blood T cell repertoires in COVID-19. Some clones are missing from TCRdb's copy, which holds only in-frame ones; the method was immunoSEQ multiplex PCR. The sample comprises hundreds of thousands of clones, 87% of which are singletons, and around 6.9% rests with the top ten. The sample consisted of peripheral blood. Receptor source: a man between 60 and 75 years old who had recovered from COVID-19.

This sequence joins TRBV5-5 and TRBJ1-1; D is unclear. The V end was cut by 2 bases, the J end by 1 base, with 6 bases between. The length of the CDR3 is 13 residues. Germline CDR1 is SGHKS and CDR2 is YYEKEE (reference sequence). CDR3: CASSLEGNTEAFF. The CDR3 DNA follows: TGTGCCAGCAGCTTAGAGGGGAACACTGAAGCTTTCTTT. Complete variable domain (other parts from reference TRBV5-5 and TRBJ1-1): DAGVTQSPTHLIKTRGQQVTLRCSPISGHKSVSWYQQVLGQGPQFIFQYYEKEERGRGNFPDRFSARQFPNYSSELNVNALLLGDSALYLCASSLEGNTEAFFGQGTRLTVV.

V gene TRBV12-3 or TRBV12-4 combines with J gene TRBJ2-3; D is possibly TRBD2 (6 bases). The CDR3 extends over 11 amino acids. Trimming left V 6 bases short and J 10 bases short, with 11 bases between. Here the CDR3 reads CASRSGLAQYF. The DNA of the CDR3 is TGTGCCAGCAGAAGCGGGTTGGCGCAGTATTTT.

The gene calls are TRBV7-9 and TRBJ1-2; no definite D call. The CDR3 has 13 residues. V was cut by 5 bases and J by 4 bases, with 11 bases left in between. Per germline, CDR1 SEHNR and CDR2 FQNEAQ (reference sequence). Written as DNA, the CDR3 is TGTGCCAGCAGCCGGGAAGGACTCTATGGCTACACCTTC. Its protein is CASSREGLYGYTF.

The V gene is TRBV4-1, the J gene TRBJ1-2; D is possibly TRBD1 (5 bases). The CDR3 totals 15 residues. Germline CDR1 is MGHRA and CDR2 is YSYEKL. With 0 bases removed from V and 3 bases from J, the gap between germline ends came to 11 bases. CDR3 protein: CASSQDFTRDYGYTF. CDR3 in DNA: TGCGCCAGCAGCCAAGATTTCACCAGGGACTATGGCTACACCTTC.

The J gene is TRBJ1-2, the V gene TRBV9, with TRBD1 matching 10 bases. The CDR3 is made up of 15 amino acids. Germline V gives CDR1 SGDLS, CDR2 YYNGEE. The ends lost 2 bases at V and 4 bases at J; junction bases unmatched: 5. The CDR3 here is CASSVSGTGAYGYTF. CDR3 nucleotides: TGTGCCAGCAGCGTGTCCGGGACAGGGGCCTATGGCTACACCTTC.

The V call is TRBV6-1, the J call TRBJ2-4; 9 positions match TRBD2. Trimming took 3 bases from V and 6 from J; bases not matched to a gene: 9. Germline V CDR1 and CDR2: MNHNS, SASEGT. The CDR3 contains 16 residues. The CDR3 loop is CASSEGGGDGGNIQYF. The CDR3 bases are TGTGCCAGCAGTGAGGGCGGGGGGGATGGTGGAAACATTCAGTACTTC.

This chain joins TRBV6-1 and TRBJ1-3; D is possibly TRBD1 (6 bases). The CDR3 extends over 14 amino acids. V was clipped by 5 bases and J by 0 bases, with 8 bases between them. The germline CDR1 and CDR2 sequences are MNHNS and SASEGT. The CDR3 DNA reads TGTGCCAGCAGTCTACAGGGCTCTGGAAACACCATATATTTT. It codes for CASSLQGSGNTIYF.

V usage is TRBV18 and J usage is TRBJ2-7; 12 bases are shared with TRBD1. Germline V gene sequence: CDR1 KGHSH, CDR2 LQKENI. Trimming removed 6 bases from V and 2 bases from J; junction bases left unmatched: 5. The CDR3 has 15 residues. The CDR3 nucleotides are TGTGCCAGCTCCCCCGGGACAGGGGGCACCTACGAGCAGTACTTC. Translating it yields CASSPGTGGTYEQYF.

The chain is built from TRBV7-2 and TRBJ2-7; no clear D gene. The CDR3 extends over 15 amino acids. Trimming pared 5 bases from V and 3 bases from J, leaving 17 bases between. Germline V gives CDR1 SGHTA, CDR2 FQGNSA. The CDR3 loop reads CASSPRFTPYYEQYF. In DNA, the CDR3 is TGTGCCAGCAGCCCACGTTTCACCCCCTACTACGAGCAGTACTTC.

The chain uses TRBV6-6 and TRBJ2-4; the match to TRBD2 covers 7 bases. V lost 0 bases, J lost 15 bases, and 2 bases stayed unmatched. This CDR3 has 11 amino acids. Germline CDR1 reads MNHNY; CDR2 reads SVGAGI (reference sequence). The CDR3 DNA follows: TGTGCCAGCAGTTACTCGGGGAGGGGGTACTTC. Amino acid sequence: CASSYSGRGYF.

The CDR3 region has the DNA TGTGCCAGCAGCTTAGTCAACAAAAACAGAAACTATGGCTACACCTTC. Its protein product is CASSLVNKNRNYGYTF. The chain recombines TRBV11-2 with TRBJ1-2; D not resolved. CDR3 length equals 16 residues. Germline assignment: CDR1 SGHAT and CDR2 FQNNGV. V shed 1 base and J shed 2 bases, with 14 bases lying between them. Drawing the rest from reference TRBV11-2 and TRBJ1-2, the complete variable domain is EAGVAQSPRYKIIEKRQSVAFWCNPISGHATLYWYQQILGQGPKLLIQFQNNGVVDDSQLPKDRFSAERLKGVDSTLKIQPAKLEDSAVYLCASSLVNKNRNYGYTFGSGTRLTVV.

The CDR3 here is CASSQVGGQSYNEQFF. The DNA of the CDR3 is TGTGCCAGCAGCCAAGTAGGGGGACAGTCCTACAATGAGCAGTTCTTC. The V call is TRBV4-2, the J call TRBJ2-1, with 7 bases that match TRBD1. Germline V gene lookup returns CDR1 LGHNA and CDR2 YNFKEQ. The CDR3 extends over 16 amino acids. V dropped 1 base and J dropped 1; count of bases not matched to a gene: 4.

V is TRBV30 and J is TRBJ2-3; D is unresolved. The V and J ends lost 4 bases and 5 bases respectively, with 7 bases between them. This CDR3 spans 11 amino acids. Germline V gene sequence: CDR1 GTSNPN, CDR2 SVGIG (reference sequence). CDR3 protein: CAWILRDTQYF. In DNA form, the CDR3 reads TGTGCCTGGATTTTGCGAGATACGCAGTATTTT.

V gene TRBV3-1 (or the pseudogene TRBV3-2) combines with J gene TRBJ1-6; D remains ambiguous. In germline, CDR1 is LGHDT, CDR2 YNNKEL (reference sequence). CDR3 size: 16 residues. V was trimmed by 0 bases and J by 5 bases, leaving 11 bases between them. The CDR3 protein is CASSQDVAGNNSPLHF. CDR3 coding DNA: TGTGCCAGCAGCCAAGATGTGGCGGGGAATAATTCACCCCTCCACTTT.

The chain recombines TRBV10-1 with TRBJ2-7, with 8 bases fitting TRBD2. The J call is in doubt because the DNA end fits TRBJ2-5 better. This CDR3 is built from 15 residues. Germline CDR1 is WNHNN and CDR2 is SYGVQD (reference sequence). CDR3 coding DNA: TGCGCCAGCAGTGGAGCGGGGGTTACACAAGAGACCCAGTACTTC. Its translation is CASSGAGVTQETQYF.

The chain employs TRBV5-4 and TRBJ2-3; D perhaps matches TRBD2 (7 bases). This CDR3 contains 17 residues. The germline gives CDR1 SGHNT, CDR2 YYREEE (reference sequence). Trimming shortened V by 3 bases and J by 5 bases, and 22 bases separated the two germline ends. The CDR3 region is CASSSGGGARGGDTQYF. The CDR3, as DNA: TGTGCCAGCAGCTCCGGTGGAGGTGCGAGGGGGGGAGATACGCAGTATTTT.

This clone was recorded once. The rearrangement joins TRBV13 to TRBJ2-1; 14 bases are a match to TRBD2. J lost 5 bases, V lost 5 bases, and 20 bases had no gene match. The V gene's germline CDR1 is PRHDT and CDR2 FYEKMQ (reference sequence). This CDR3 spans 21 amino acids. CDR3: CASSGLTSGGALHPDNNEQFF. CDR3 bases: TGTGCCAGCAGCGGGCTGACTAGCGGGGGGGCCCTTCACCCTGACAACAATGAGCAGTTCTTC. Together with reference TRBV13 and TRBJ2-1, the CDR3 gives the full variable domain: AAGVIQSPRHLIKEKRETATLKCYPIPRHDTVYWYQQGPGQDPQFLISFYEKMQSDKGSIPDRFSAQQFSDYHSELNMSSLELGDSALYFCASSGLTSGGALHPDNNEQFFGPGTRLTVL.

The chain recombines TRBV5-5 with TRBJ1-5; 7 bases line up with TRBD1. With V trimmed by 1 base and J by 2 bases, 9 bases remained unmatched. The CDR3 length is 17 residues. In germline, CDR1 is SGHKS, CDR2 YYEKEE (reference sequence). In DNA, the CDR3 is TGTGCCAGCAGCTTGAGGACAGGTCCCTTCGGCAATCAGCCCCAGCATTTT. Its protein product is CASSLRTGPFGNQPQHF.